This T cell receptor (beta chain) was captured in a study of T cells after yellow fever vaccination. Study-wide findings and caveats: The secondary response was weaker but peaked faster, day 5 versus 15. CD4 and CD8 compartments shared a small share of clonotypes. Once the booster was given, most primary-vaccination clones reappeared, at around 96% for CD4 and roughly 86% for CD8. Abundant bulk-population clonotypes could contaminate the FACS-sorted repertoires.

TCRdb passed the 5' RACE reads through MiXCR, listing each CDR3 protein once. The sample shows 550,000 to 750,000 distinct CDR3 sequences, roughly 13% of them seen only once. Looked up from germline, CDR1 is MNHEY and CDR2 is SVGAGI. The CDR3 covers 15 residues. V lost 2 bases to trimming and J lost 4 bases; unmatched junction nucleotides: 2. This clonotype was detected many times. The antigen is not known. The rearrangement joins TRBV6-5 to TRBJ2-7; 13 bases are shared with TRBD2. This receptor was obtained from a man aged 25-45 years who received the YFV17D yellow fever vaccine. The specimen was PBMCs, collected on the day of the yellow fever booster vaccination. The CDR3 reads CASSYQTSGRYEQYF. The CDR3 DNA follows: TGTGCCAGCAGTTACCAGACTAGCGGGAGGTACGAGCAGTACTTC.